This T cell receptor beta chain was sequenced for a study of T cells in Graves' hyperthyroidism and ophthalmopathy. The study, taken as a whole, reports: Most clonotypes expanded in the thyroid (above 0.001) were also present in blood.

RNA transcripts provided the source from which TCR beta CDR3 regions were amplified. The HTBI primer set was used in a first-round RT-PCR of the TCR CDR3. MiXCR, applied by TCRdb to the multiplex PCR reads, yields one record per CDR3 protein. Counted here are more than 300,000 distinct CDR3 sequences, roughly 17% occurring once; the ten biggest clones make up 34%. Participants, patients aged 18 to 65, had newly diagnosed hyperthyroidism with a duration under 2 months. The study collected blood at first hyperthyroidism diagnosis, before any ophthalmopathy symptoms arose. The germline V and J ends were trimmed by 7 bases and 0 bases, with 7 bases remaining between them. Germline CDR1 reads LNHDA; CDR2 reads SQIVND (reference sequence). CDR3 length equals 14 residues. About this clonotype itself: Its antigen is unknown.

The TCR was taken from a woman aged 30 to 39 with Graves' hyperthyroidism that later progressed to Graves' ophthalmopathy. The V call is TRBV19, the J call TRBJ2-6; D is unclear. The sequenced sample consisted of blood. CDR3 DNA: TGTGCCAGTATAGAAACCTCTGGGGCCAACGTCCTGACTTTC. Translating it yields CASIETSGANVLTF.